These 9 T cell receptor beta chains share one sample of origin, sequenced in a study of blood T cell repertoires in COVID-19 (dated by TCRdb to between 2020 and 2021). The library was obtained by the immunoSEQ multiplex PCR assay. Here the immuneACCESS table is served through TCRdb, limited to in-frame sequences with V and J called. Missing clones are a known gap in these copies; in checked studies unresolved V genes cover under half, and the rest lacks a known reason. The sample table holds about 200,000 clones, of which more than 75% were seen once. The ten largest clones take up approximately 7.4% of the sample. The sample consisted of PBMCs or T cells enriched from blood (not recorded which). These receptors were taken from a woman in her thirties or forties with acute COVID-19.

This clone was observed a handful of times. The V gene is TRBV19, the J gene TRBJ1-2, with D possibly matching TRBD1 (6 bases). Looked up from germline, CDR1 is LNHDA and CDR2 is SQIVND (reference sequence). The CDR3 extends over 15 amino acids. Trimming stripped 1 base from V and 6 bases from J, with 15 bases between. CDR3 nucleotides: TGTGCCAGTAGTATAGGGGTTACAGGGATGGATGGCTACACCTTC. Translating it yields CASSIGVTGMDGYTF. Using reference TRBV19 and TRBJ1-2 for the parts outside the CDR3, the full variable domain is DGGITQSPKYLFRKEGQNVTLSCEQNLNHDAMYWYRQDPGQGLRLIYYSQIVNDFQKGDIAEGYSVSREKKESFPLTVTSAQKNPTAFYLCASSIGVTGMDGYTFGSGTRLTVV.

This rearrangement joins TRBV6-1 to TRBJ2-7; 8 bases line up with TRBD1. Germline V gene sequence: CDR1 MNHNS, CDR2 SASEGT. The CDR3 has 14 residues. V shed 0 bases and J 2 bases; nucleotides not matched to a gene: 0. The CDR3 sequence: CASSEADRAYEQYF. The CDR3 coding sequence is TGTGCCAGCAGTGAAGCGGACAGGGCCTACGAGCAGTACTTC.

The chain combines TRBV7-9 with TRBJ1-4; 9 positions agree with TRBD1. CDR1 SEHNR and CDR2 FQNEAQ come from the germline V gene (reference sequence). V shed 6 bases and J 2 bases; nucleotides not matched to a gene: 4. The CDR3 loop spans 15 amino acids. The CDR3 DNA reads TGTGCCAGCAGGGAGACAGGGGGGACTAATGAAAAACTGTTTTTT. Amino acid sequence: CASRETGGTNEKLFF.

This clone occurred a few times. The chain has TRBV4-1 and TRBJ1-2; the D gene is possibly TRBD1 (5 bases). The length of the CDR3 is 15 residues. CDR1 and CDR2 (germline): MGHRA, YSYEKL. Trimming removed 0 bases at V and 3 bases at J, with 11 bases between. CDR3: CASSQEAREDYGYTF. The CDR3 DNA reads TGCGCCAGCAGCCAAGAGGCCAGGGAGGACTATGGCTACACCTTC.

DNA of the CDR3: TGTGCCAGCAGCTTGTCGGGGGGGAGCAATCAGCCCCAGCATTTT. This codes for CASSLSGGSNQPQHF. The chain uses TRBV5-5 and TRBJ1-5; D may be TRBD1 (5 bases). Germline V CDR1 and CDR2: SGHKS, YYEKEE (reference sequence). Trimming stripped 1 base from V and 1 base from J, with 9 bases between. This CDR3 region has 15 residues.

The rearrangement links TRBV6-2 or TRBV6-3 to TRBJ2-7; no reliable D call. V was cut by 0 bases and J by 3 bases, with 3 bases left in between. This CDR3 has 12 amino acids. Germline lookup yields CDR1 MNHEY and CDR2 SVGEGT. CDR3 sequence: CASSYSNYEQYF. The CDR3 DNA follows: TGTGCCAGCAGTTACTCCAACTACGAGCAGTACTTC.

The rearrangement uses TRBV7-9 and TRBJ2-5; D unclear. Germline assignment: CDR1 SEHNR and CDR2 FQNEAQ (reference sequence). The CDR3 length is 13 residues. V was cut by 5 bases and J by 5 bases, with 12 bases left in between. CDR3 sequence (DNA): TGTGCCAGCAGCCCGACTTGGAACGAGACCCAGTACTTC. This encodes CASSPTWNETQYF.

A single count supports this clone. CDR3 in amino acids: CASSWSTRTRHYGYTF. In DNA form, the CDR3 reads TGCGCCAGCAGCTGGTCGACCCGAACCAGGCACTATGGCTACACCTTC. The rearrangement links TRBV5-1 to TRBJ1-2; D uncertain. The germline V gene encodes CDR1 SGHRS and CDR2 YFSETQ. The length of the CDR3 is 16 residues. V was shortened by 3 bases and J by 3 bases, with 18 bases between the two germline ends.

V and J are TRBV18 and TRBJ1-3; D unclear. The CDR3 covers 16 residues. CDR1 is KGHSH, CDR2 LQKENI, per germline. Trimming shortened V by 5 bases and J by 4 bases, and 18 bases separated the two germline ends. The CDR3 nucleotides are TGTGCCAGCTCATCCTCGACTCCTAACCTCGGAAACACCATATATTTT. This translates into CASSSSTPNLGNTIYF.